The count of the clone carrying this T cell receptor (beta chain) is one. The record originates from a study of CD8+CD57+ T cells in acquired aplastic anemia. Background on the study: Mean DNA quantity obtained from sorted CD4+ and CD8+ cells was about 3.5 ug.

The V gene's germline CDR1 is SGHDT and CDR2 YYEEEE. The CDR3 extends over 13 amino acids. After removal of 6 bases from V and 5 bases from J, the junction contained 5 bases not matched to a gene. CDR3 and TCR beta VDJ profiling relied on a genomic DNA template. MiXCR was run by TCRdb on the reads, yielding one entry per CDR3 protein. The sample comprises around 130,000 distinct CDR3 sequences, about 50% of which are singletons, and roughly 30% rests with the top ten. All patients picked for sequencing had shown, by flow cytometry, an expansion of CD8+CD57+ cells. Patient blood was sampled before any therapy had been received.

The specimen was sorted CD4+, CD8+, or CD8+CD57+ T cells (not recorded which) from PBMCs. The sequence was obtained from a human donor with aplastic anemia. The rearrangement joins TRBV5-6 to TRBJ2-5; 9 bases are shared with TRBD1. The CDR3 spells CASTGTGWETQYF. The CDR3 DNA reads TGTGCCAGCACCGGGACAGGGTGGGAGACCCAGTACTTC. Full variable domain (rest looked up from reference TRBV5-6 and TRBJ2-5): DAGVTQSPTHLIKTRGQQVTLRCSPKSGHDTVSWYQQALGQGPQFIFQYYEEEERQRGNFPDRFSGHQFPNYSSELNVNALLLGDSALYLCASTGTGWETQYFGPGTRLLVL.